The 13 T cell receptor beta chains in this list originate from one sample, sequenced in a study of PD-1 blockade in classical Hodgkin lymphoma. Patients all relapsed after autologous stem cell transplantation, and there was variation in brentuximab vedotin exposure. Assay used: immunoSEQ multiplex PCR; TCRdb lists only in-frame clones, some missing. The data contain around 44,000 clones, around 83% of them seen just once; the ten biggest clones take up about 5.5%. The sample here was peripheral blood mononuclear cells (PBMCs), taken before the second cycle of nivolumab. These receptors were taken from a human donor with classical Hodgkin lymphoma.

This chain links TRBV27 with TRBJ1-1, with D maybe TRBD1 (5 bases). V lost 8 bases and J 4 bases, leaving 23 bases between the germline ends. CDR3 size: 16 residues. Germline V gene lookup returns CDR1 MNHEY and CDR2 SMNVEV (reference sequence). The CDR3 region has the DNA TGTGCCAGCTTCAACCGGGACCCCCCGGGGAGCACTGAAGCTTTCTTT. Its protein is CASFNRDPPGSTEAFF.

V and J are TRBV6-1 and TRBJ1-1, with a weak D call TRBD1 (6 bases). There are 12 residues in the CDR3. V was cut by 5 bases and J by 7 bases, with 11 bases left in between. Germline V gene sequence: CDR1 MNHNS, CDR2 SASEGT. The CDR3 bases are TGTGCCAGCAGTCTGGACAGACATGAAGCTTTCTTT. Protein product: CASSLDRHEAFF.

The table lists this clone with a count of one. This chain joins TRBV10-3 and TRBJ2-1; 8 positions match TRBD2. The germline V gene encodes CDR1 ENHRY and CDR2 SYGVKD. The CDR3 has 17 residues. With V trimmed by 1 base and J by 0 bases, 5 bases remained unmatched. In nucleotides, the CDR3 is TGTGCCATCAGTGAGTTTGGCGGGACTAGCTCCTACAATGAGCAGTTCTTC. Protein sequence: CAISEFGGTSSYNEQFF.

This chain joins TRBV11-2 and TRBJ2-3; TRBD2 matches 7 bases. Looked up from germline, CDR1 is SGHAT and CDR2 is FQNNGV. Trimming at V came to 3 bases and at J to 12 bases, leaving 12 bases not matched to a gene. The CDR3 runs to 14 residues. The CDR3 loop reads CASSFRVTSASQYF. CDR3 nucleotide sequence: TGTGCCAGCAGCTTCCGCGTAACTAGCGCGAGCCAGTATTTT. Full variable domain (outside the CDR3, taken from reference TRBV11-2 and TRBJ2-3): EAGVAQSPRYKIIEKRQSVAFWCNPISGHATLYWYQQILGQGPKLLIQFQNNGVVDDSQLPKDRFSAERLKGVDSTLKIQPAKLEDSAVYLCASSFRVTSASQYFGPGTRLTVL.

A single count supports this clone. The chain links TRBV5-4 to TRBJ2-1; D is unclear. The CDR3 has 14 amino acids. Germline V lookup: CDR1 SGHNT, CDR2 YYREEE (reference sequence). The V end lost 0 bases, the J end lost 4 bases, and 8 bases lay between the germline ends. The CDR3 loop reads CASSLDSVYNEQFF. The CDR3 region has the DNA TGTGCCAGCAGCTTGGACTCCGTATACAATGAGCAGTTCTTC.

V usage is TRBV28 and J usage is TRBJ1-5, with D maybe TRBD1 (5 bases). The V gene lost 5 bases and the J gene lost 1 base, with 15 bases spanning the gap. Germline V gene sequence: CDR1 MDHEN, CDR2 SYDVKM. This CDR3 is 16 amino acids long. DNA for the CDR3: TGTGCCAGCAGTCTTCCTATGACAGTAAGCAATCAGCCCCAGCATTTT. It specifies CASSLPMTVSNQPQHF.

The chain employs TRBV10-3 and TRBJ1-1; D remains unclear. Between the trimmed V and J ends, which lost 3 bases and 1 base, there was a span of 6 bases. This CDR3 has 13 residues. Per the germline V gene, CDR1 is ENHRY and CDR2 is SYGVKD. The CDR3 spells CAISDKPNTEAFF. The DNA of the CDR3 is TGTGCCATCAGTGATAAACCGAACACTGAAGCTTTCTTT.

This clone is a singleton in its sample. The CDR3 spells CASSNGQGVNEKLFF. In DNA, the CDR3 is TGTGCCAGCAGCAACGGACAGGGAGTTAATGAAAAACTGTTTTTT. The chain has TRBV27 and TRBJ1-4; 8 bases are a match to TRBD1. The CDR3 contains 15 residues. Trimming removed 6 bases from V and 4 bases from J; junction bases left unmatched: 7. Germline values: CDR1 MNHEY, CDR2 SMNVEV (reference sequence).

The V and J genes are TRBV12-2 and TRBJ2-5; TRBD1, the table's D call, lacks a check against the DNA. TRBV12-2 is designated a pseudogene. The CDR3 extends over 13 amino acids. CDR3 loop: CASRWAPKETQYF. The CDR3 nucleotides read TGTGCAAGTCGCTGGGCCCCCAAAGAGACCCAGTACTTC.

This clone was detected only a few times. The chain employs TRBV5-4 and TRBJ1-4; no definite D call. CDR3 length equals 16 residues. V was clipped by 4 bases and J by 4 bases, with 17 bases between them. Germline V gene lookup returns CDR1 SGHNT and CDR2 YYREEE (reference sequence). CDR3 sequence (DNA): TGTGCCAGCAGCCCTCGCCCCCGGGAAGATAATGAAAAACTGTTTTTT. Amino acids: CASSPRPREDNEKLFF.

The J gene is TRBJ1-5, the V gene TRBV19; no definite D call. The CDR3 is 18 residues long. V lost 0 bases, J lost 0 bases, and 15 bases lay in between. Germline CDR1 is LNHDA and CDR2 is SQIVND (reference sequence). The CDR3 protein is CASSIDNFPTYSNQPQHF. The CDR3 region has the DNA TGTGCCAGTAGTATAGACAACTTCCCAACTTATAGCAATCAGCCCCAGCATTTT.

The chain employs TRBV7-9 and TRBJ2-7, with 8 bases identical to TRBD2. The CDR3 extends over 12 amino acids. V trimming: 2 bases; J trimming: 13 bases; junction bases outside the gene matches: 7. Germline loops: CDR1 SEHNR, CDR2 FQNEAQ (reference sequence). CDR3 in amino acids: CASSLKAGVCYF. The DNA of the CDR3 is TGTGCCAGCAGCTTAAAAGCGGGGGTTTGTTACTTC.

This chain connects TRBV9 to TRBJ1-1; no definite D call. Trimming removed 0 bases from V and 0 bases from J, with 15 bases in between. The germline V gene encodes CDR1 SGDLS and CDR2 YYNGEE. The CDR3 is 17 residues long. The CDR3 loop reads CASSVGPGGGMNTEAFF. The CDR3 DNA reads TGTGCCAGCAGCGTAGGGCCTGGCGGCGGGATGAACACTGAAGCTTTCTTT.